This paragraph covers one TCR beta chain sequence. The record originates from a study of blood T cell repertoires in COVID-19. Method: immunoSEQ multiplex PCR; TCRdb's copy keeps in-frame clones and lacks some. The sample yields about 300,000 clones, approximately 86% seen once. Per the germline V gene, CDR1 is MNHEY and CDR2 is SVGAGI. There are 15 residues in the CDR3. V was pared by 2 bases and J by 0 bases, with 5 bases between. The clonotype was recovered from a man between 65 and 85 years old with acute or convalescent COVID-19. The chain combines TRBV6-5 with TRBJ1-6; D ambiguous. The specimen sequenced was peripheral blood. The DNA for the CDR3 is TGTGCCAGCAGTTACGTAGACTCCTATAATTCACCCCTCCACTTT. As protein: CASSYVDSYNSPLHF.